One sample yielded the 32 T cell receptor beta chains listed below, sequenced in a study of blood T cell repertoires in COVID-19 (dated by TCRdb to the early 2020s). The library was prepared using the immunoSEQ multiplex PCR assay. What TCRdb holds here is the immuneACCESS table cut down to in-frame rearrangements. Part of the clones is not present; checked against another copy, under half of the missing clones reflect an unresolved V gene, and the others are unexplained. In this sample the table shows approximately 150,000 clones, about 83% of which occur a single time. The ten largest account for 10% to 15% of the sample. Specimen: peripheral blood. Receptors originate from a man aged 65 to 85 who had recovered from COVID-19.

This chain uses TRBV6-5 with TRBJ2-7; the D gene is possibly TRBD1 (6 bases). The germline V and J ends were trimmed by 5 bases and 2 bases, with 13 bases remaining between them. Germline V lookup: CDR1 MNHEY, CDR2 SVGAGI. The CDR3 sequence is 14 residues long. The CDR3 is CASSRQTGPYEQYF. In DNA, the CDR3 is TGTGCCAGCAGTAGACAGACAGGACCCTACGAGCAGTACTTC.

The gene calls are TRBV4-2 and TRBJ2-3, with 8 nucleotides matching TRBD2. Germline V gene lookup returns CDR1 LGHNA and CDR2 YNFKEQ. The trim removed 1 base at V and 1 base at J, leaving 7 bases unmatched. This CDR3 is built from 17 residues. Written as DNA, the CDR3 is TGTGCCAGCAGCCAAGCTATCCTGACTAGCGGCACAGATACGCAGTATTTT. It translates to CASSQAILTSGTDTQYF.

The rearrangement uses TRBV11-2 and TRBJ1-4; no reliable D call. The CDR3 loop spans 17 amino acids. With 2 bases removed from V and 0 bases from J, the gap between germline ends came to 13 bases. From germline, CDR1 is SGHAT and CDR2 FQNNGV. The CDR3 DNA follows: TGTGCCAGCAGCTTACCTGAAGTAGTTGCAACTAATGAAAAACTGTTTTTT. As protein: CASSLPEVVATNEKLFF.

This chain links TRBV6-5 with TRBJ2-3, with D hard to call. V was trimmed by 6 bases and J by 0 bases, leaving 7 bases between them. The length of the CDR3 is 13 residues. CDR1 and CDR2 (germline): MNHEY, SVGAGI. The CDR3 bases are TGTGCCAGCAGACTAACTAGCACAGATACGCAGTATTTT. Its translation is CASRLTSTDTQYF.

This chain joins TRBV6-9 and TRBJ2-7; 9 nucleotides match TRBD2. The V segment lost 2 bases and the J segment 0 bases; nucleotides outside the gene matches: 8. Germline values: CDR1 MNHGY, CDR2 SVAAGI. CDR3 length equals 17 residues. The CDR3 nucleotides read TGTGCCAGCAGTTATGAGACTAGCGGACACAGCTCCTACGAGCAGTACTTC. Translation gives CASSYETSGHSSYEQYF.

The chain carries TRBV6-1 and TRBJ1-5; no reliable D call. Between the trimmed V and J ends, which lost 2 bases and 1 base, there was a span of 6 bases. This CDR3 is 14 amino acids long. CDR1 and CDR2 (germline): MNHNS, SASEGT. The CDR3 loop is CASSEQASNQPQHF. Written as DNA, the CDR3 is TGTGCCAGCAGTGAACAGGCAAGCAATCAGCCCCAGCATTTT.

The genes are TRBV28 and TRBJ1-2; D is perhaps TRBD1 (6 bases). Per the germline V gene, CDR1 is MDHEN and CDR2 is SYDVKM. The CDR3 has 14 residues. V lost 2 bases and J lost 2, with 9 bases in between. The CDR3 bases are TGTGCCAGCAGTTTAACAGGGAAAAACTATGGCTACACCTTC. Its translation: CASSLTGKNYGYTF.

The chain is built from TRBV2 and TRBJ2-1; TRBD2 matches 7 bases. With V trimmed by 8 bases and J by 6 bases, 4 bases remained unmatched. Looked up from germline, CDR1 is SNHLY and CDR2 is FYNNEI. The CDR3 is made up of 12 amino acids. CDR3 protein: CASRERGNEQFF. The CDR3 bases are TGTGCCAGCCGGGAGCGGGGCAATGAGCAGTTCTTC.

The CDR3 is CASSEQGAGELFF. In DNA, the CDR3 is TGTGCCAGCAGTGAACAGGGGGCCGGGGAGCTGTTTTTT. The rearrangement links TRBV6-1 to TRBJ2-2; 7 bases map to TRBD1. The J segment lost 6 bases and the V segment lost 2 bases, leaving 0 bases of the junction unmatched. CDR3 size: 13 residues. Germline CDR1 is MNHNS and CDR2 is SASEGT.

CDR3 nucleotides: TGTGCCAGCCGCCCCCAGGGCGGGGGCTCCTACAATGAGCAGTTCTTC. Translation: CASRPQGGGSYNEQFF. The V gene is TRBV7-2, the J gene TRBJ2-1; 7 nucleotides match TRBD2. The CDR3 runs to 16 residues. The germline CDR1 and CDR2 sequences are SGHTA and FQGNSA. The J segment lost 0 bases and the V segment lost 8 bases, leaving 10 bases of the junction unmatched. Together with reference TRBV7-2 and TRBJ2-1, the CDR3 gives the full variable domain: GAGVSQSPSNKVTEKGKDVELRCDPISGHTALYWYRQSLGQGLEFLIYFQGNSAPDKSGLPSDRFSAERTGGSVSTLTIQRTQQEDSAVYLCASRPQGGGSYNEQFFGPGTRLTVL.

The chain has TRBV5-6 and TRBJ1-5; D remains ambiguous. The germline CDR1 and CDR2 sequences are SGHDT and YYEEEE. With 7 bases removed from V and 3 bases from J, the gap between germline ends came to 11 bases. CDR3 length: 13 amino acids. CDR3 coding DNA: TGTGCCAGCTCTCCGGGTGACAATCAGCCCCAGCATTTT. This codes for CASSPGDNQPQHF.

The chain joins TRBV5-6 to TRBJ2-2; D unresolved. Germline values: CDR1 SGHDT, CDR2 YYEEEE. The ends were cut back, 3 bases at V and 3 bases at J, with 6 bases in the middle. There are 13 residues in the CDR3. The CDR3 sequence is CASSYGDTGELFF. In DNA form, the CDR3 reads TGTGCCAGCAGCTACGGAGACACCGGGGAGCTGTTTTTT.

The V and J genes are TRBV10-2 and TRBJ2-7; TRBD1 agrees at 7 bases. Germline V gene lookup returns CDR1 WSHSY and CDR2 SAAADI. After removal of 0 bases from V and 0 bases from J, the junction contained 5 bases not matched to a gene. The CDR3 length is 16 residues. The CDR3 DNA reads TGCGCCAGCAGTGAGTCGGACAGGACGAGCTCCTACGAGCAGTACTTC. It yields the protein CASSESDRTSSYEQYF.

The chain carries TRBV2 and TRBJ2-3, with a tentative D call TRBD2 (5 bases). V shed 0 bases and J shed 10 bases, with 5 bases lying between them. Per the germline V gene, CDR1 is SNHLY and CDR2 is FYNNEI. The CDR3 totals 11 residues. The CDR3 protein is CASSEARAQYF. The CDR3 nucleotides read TGTGCCAGCAGTGAAGCGCGGGCGCAGTATTTT.

V and J are TRBV28 and TRBJ1-2; 10 bases align to TRBD1. Germline-derived CDR1 and CDR2 are MDHEN and SYDVKM. V gave up 5 bases and J gave up 6 bases; unmatched junction bases: 9. The CDR3 is 15 residues long. The CDR3 DNA reads as TGTGCCAGCAGTGGCACCGGGACAGGGGTTAATGGCTACACCTTC. Its translation: CASSGTGTGVNGYTF.

This chain uses TRBV7-9 with TRBJ1-3, with TRBD1 as a possible D gene (5 bases). V lost 5 bases and J lost 0, with 14 bases in between. This CDR3 has 16 amino acids. The germline V gene encodes CDR1 SEHNR and CDR2 FQNEAQ (reference sequence). This CDR3 is CASSPGLLSSGNTIYF. CDR3 coding DNA: TGTGCCAGCAGCCCGGGACTCCTCAGCTCTGGAAACACCATATATTTT.

The V call is TRBV7-9, the J call TRBJ1-1; D might be TRBD1 (5 bases). V dropped 5 bases and J dropped 2 bases, with 21 bases sitting between them. CDR1 is SEHNR, CDR2 FQNEAQ, per germline (reference sequence). The CDR3 covers 17 residues. CDR3 residues: CASSPASGRGSNTEAFF. In DNA form, the CDR3 reads TGTGCCAGCAGCCCAGCCTCAGGGAGGGGTTCTAACACTGAAGCTTTCTTT.

The V and J genes are TRBV14 and TRBJ2-1; the match to TRBD2 covers 8 bases. This CDR3 has 15 amino acids. J was trimmed by 10 bases and V by 3 bases; bases with no gene match: 11. In germline, CDR1 is SGHDN, CDR2 FVKESK. CDR3 nucleotides: TGTGCCAGCAGCCAGGCTAGCGGGTGGCCCAACGAGCAGTTCTTC. Its protein product is CASSQASGWPNEQFF.

V and J are TRBV7-6 and TRBJ2-1, with 14 bases matching TRBD2. This CDR3 has 20 residues. CDR1 and CDR2 (germline): SGHVS, FNYEAQ. V lost 0 bases to trimming and J lost 4 bases; unmatched junction nucleotides: 11. CDR3 amino acids: CASSLAEGLAGVGTYNEQFF. The CDR3 DNA follows: TGTGCCAGCAGCTTAGCGGAGGGACTAGCGGGAGTGGGGACTTACAATGAGCAGTTCTTC.

This clone has a single count. The rearrangement links TRBV6-2 or TRBV6-3 to TRBJ1-5; D uncertain. This CDR3 contains 19 residues. V was shortened by 0 bases and J by 0 bases, with 18 bases between the two germline ends. The V gene's germline CDR1 is MNHEY and CDR2 SVGEGT. CDR3 in amino acids: CASSYSFRTGFYSNQPQHF. The CDR3, as DNA: TGTGCCAGCAGTTACTCCTTTCGGACGGGATTTTATAGCAATCAGCCCCAGCATTTT.

The chain uses TRBV27 and TRBJ1-1, with D unresolved. This CDR3 comprises 14 residues. The germline V gene has CDR1 MNHEY and CDR2 SMNVEV (reference sequence). V lost 5 bases to trimming and J lost 4 bases, with 14 bases between them. CDR3 DNA sequence: TGTGCCAGCAGTATAGTGGATGGGAGCACTGAAGCTTTCTTT. This translates into CASSIVDGSTEAFF.

The rearrangement uses TRBV3-1 (or the pseudogene TRBV3-2) and TRBJ2-1; 11 bases fit TRBD2. Unmatched junction bases numbered 12, after V lost 0 bases and J lost 8 bases. The CDR3 runs to 18 residues. Germline assignment: CDR1 LGHDT and CDR2 YNNKEL (reference sequence). The CDR3 region has the DNA TGTGCCAGCAGCCAAGATCGGGCTAGCGGGAGGTCAAGCGATGAGCAGTTCTTC. This codes for CASSQDRASGRSSDEQFF.

The rearrangement joins TRBV6-5 to TRBJ1-1; a weak D match, TRBD1 (6 bases). V was trimmed by 7 bases and J by 3 bases, leaving 15 bases between them. This CDR3 has 14 amino acids. Germline CDR1 reads MNHEY; CDR2 reads SVGAGI. In DNA form, the CDR3 reads TGTGCCAGCAAGAACAGGGCGAGGGACACTGAAGCTTTCTTT. It is translated as CASKNRARDTEAFF.

The rearrangement uses TRBV7-9 and TRBJ2-7, with TRBD1 matching 7 bases. V gave up 5 bases and J gave up 2 bases; unmatched junction bases: 0. The CDR3 loop spans 12 amino acids. Looked up from germline, CDR1 is SEHNR and CDR2 is FQNEAQ (reference sequence). The CDR3 region has the DNA TGTGCCAGCAGCACAGGGGCCTACGAGCAGTACTTC. Its protein product is CASSTGAYEQYF. Based on the CDR3 plus reference TRBV7-9 and TRBJ2-7, the full variable domain is DTGVSQNPRHKITKRGQNVTFRCDPISEHNRLYWYRQTLGQGPEFLTYFQNEAQLEKSRLLSDRFSAERPKGSFSTLEIQRTEQGDSAMYLCASSTGAYEQYFGPGTRLTVT.

This chain connects TRBV28 to TRBJ1-4; D call uncertain. Germline V lookup: CDR1 MDHEN, CDR2 SYDVKM. Trimming took off 7 bases at V and 0 bases at J, with 12 bases between the two ends. The CDR3 has 15 amino acids. The CDR3 here is CASNIAGTTNEKLFF. CDR3 DNA: TGTGCCAGCAATATTGCAGGAACAACTAATGAAAAACTGTTTTTT.

This clone was seen just once. The rearrangement links TRBV5-6 to TRBJ1-4, with unresolved D. Trimming stripped 1 base from V and 6 bases from J, with 7 bases between. CDR1 is SGHDT, CDR2 YYEEEE, per germline. The CDR3 extends over 13 amino acids. The CDR3 nucleotides are TGTGCCAGCAGCTTGCCCGGGGATGAAAAACTGTTTTTT. It encodes CASSLPGDEKLFF.

The chain's CDR3 is CASSQGLAASGLKIDTQYF. The CDR3 DNA follows: TGTGCCAGCAGCCAAGGCCTGGCGGCTAGCGGACTAAAGATAGATACGCAGTATTTT. This chain connects TRBV3-1 (or the pseudogene TRBV3-2) to TRBJ2-3, with 7 bases that match TRBD2. V lost 1 base to trimming and J lost 5 bases; unmatched junction nucleotides: 18. The CDR3 extends over 19 amino acids. CDR1 is LGHDT and CDR2 is YNNKEL in the germline V gene (reference sequence).

The chain joins TRBV10-3 to TRBJ1-1; D unresolved. From germline, CDR1 is ENHRY and CDR2 SYGVKD. V was cut by 10 bases and J by 4 bases, with 10 bases left in between. The CDR3 totals 11 residues. CDR3 protein: CATTKGTEAFF. The CDR3 bases are TGTGCCACTACTAAAGGCACTGAAGCTTTCTTT.

The chain's CDR3 is CASSQAAGGTGGEALHF. Written as DNA, the CDR3 is TGCGCCAGCAGCCAAGCGGCCGGCGGGACAGGGGGAGAGGCCCTCCACTTT. The chain joins TRBV4-3 to TRBJ1-6; 11 bases align to TRBD1. After removal of 1 base from V and 14 bases from J, the junction contained 13 bases not matched to a gene. The CDR3 has 17 residues. Germline V CDR1 and CDR2: LGHNA, YSLEER.

This chain uses TRBV21-1 with TRBJ1-4. TRBV21-1 is an annotated pseudogene. CDR3 length: 16 amino acids. The CDR3 loop is CASTRGGPKANEKLFF. The CDR3, as DNA: TGTGCCAGCACACGCGGGGGGCCGAAAGCTAATGAAAAACTGTTTTTT.

The chain carries TRBV11-2 and TRBJ1-5, with unresolved D. Germline-derived CDR1 and CDR2 are SGHAT and FQNNGV. There are 15 residues in the CDR3. With 0 bases removed from V and 1 base from J, the gap between germline ends came to 7 bases. The DNA for the CDR3 is TGTGCCAGCAGCTTAGAGCCCCGGAGCAATCAGCCCCAGCATTTT. Translation gives CASSLEPRSNQPQHF.

V and J are TRBV5-1 and TRBJ2-5, with 12 bases that match TRBD2. The CDR3 loop spans 17 amino acids. V lost 5 bases, J lost 0 bases, and 8 bases stayed unmatched. In germline, CDR1 is SGHRS, CDR2 YFSETQ. The CDR3 DNA follows: TGCGCCAGCAGGGCCGCCGGGACTAGCGGGTACCAAGAGACCCAGTACTTC. This translates into CASRAAGTSGYQETQYF.